This T cell receptor beta chain was obtained from a study of blood T cell repertoires in COVID-19. On the study more broadly: Specimens from acute and convalescent COVID-19 originated in the United States, Italy and Spain.

Losses at the gene ends were 2 bases for V and 2 bases for J; bases not matched to a gene: 8. The germline V gene has CDR1 MNHEY and CDR2 SVGEGT. The CDR3 runs 17 residues. In the study's own analysis: Amplifying reference gene primers gave estimates of nucleated cell counts. Generated by immunoSEQ multiplex PCR, the TCRdb table keeps only in-frame clones and is missing some. D and trimming come from the DNA, and the V and J calls and clone size come from that table. This table has 70,000 or so clones, approximately 90% appearing once. This chain joins TRBV6-2 or TRBV6-3 and TRBJ2-2, with TRBD2 matching over 7 bases. This TCR was sampled from a woman between 18 and 29 years old with acute or convalescent COVID-19. Input material: peripheral blood. The CDR3 DNA sequence: TGTGCCAGCAGTTACGCCCCGGGACTAAAAAACACCGGGGAGCTGTTTTTT. It yields the protein CASSYAPGLKNTGELFF.